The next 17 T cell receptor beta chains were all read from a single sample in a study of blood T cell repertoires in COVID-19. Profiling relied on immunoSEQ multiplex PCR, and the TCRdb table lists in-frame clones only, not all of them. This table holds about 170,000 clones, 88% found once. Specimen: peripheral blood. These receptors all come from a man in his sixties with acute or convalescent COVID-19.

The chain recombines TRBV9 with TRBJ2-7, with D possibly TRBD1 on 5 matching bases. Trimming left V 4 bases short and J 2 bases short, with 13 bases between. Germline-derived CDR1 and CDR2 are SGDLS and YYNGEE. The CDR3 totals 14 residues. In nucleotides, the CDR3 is TGTGCCAGCAGCCCTGGGGCAGGTGCCTACGAGCAGTACGTC. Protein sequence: CASSPGAGAYEQYV.

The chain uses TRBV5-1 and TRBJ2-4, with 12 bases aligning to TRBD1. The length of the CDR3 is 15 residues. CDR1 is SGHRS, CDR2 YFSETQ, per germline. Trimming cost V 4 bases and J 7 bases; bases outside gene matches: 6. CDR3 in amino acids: CASSMGTGGVNIQYF. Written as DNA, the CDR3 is TGCGCCAGCAGCATGGGGACAGGGGGCGTCAACATTCAGTACTTC.

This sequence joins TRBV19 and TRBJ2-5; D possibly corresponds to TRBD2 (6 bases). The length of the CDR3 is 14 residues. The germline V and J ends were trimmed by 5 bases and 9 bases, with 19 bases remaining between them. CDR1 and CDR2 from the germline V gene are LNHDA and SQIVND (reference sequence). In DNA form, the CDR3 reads TGTGCCAGTAGTGCAACACGGGGGAGTTCGGCCCAGTACTTC. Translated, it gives CASSATRGSSAQYF. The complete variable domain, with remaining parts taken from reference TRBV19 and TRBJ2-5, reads DGGITQSPKYLFRKEGQNVTLSCEQNLNHDAMYWYRQDPGQGLRLIYYSQIVNDFQKGDIAEGYSVSREKKESFPLTVTSAQKNPTAFYLCASSATRGSSAQYFGPGTRLLVL.

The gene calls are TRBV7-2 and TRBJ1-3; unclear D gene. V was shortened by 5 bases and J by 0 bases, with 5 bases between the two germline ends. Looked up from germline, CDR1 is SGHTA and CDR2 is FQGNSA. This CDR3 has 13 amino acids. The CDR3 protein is CASSLFSGNTIYF. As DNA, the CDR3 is TGTGCCAGCAGCCTTTTCTCTGGAAACACCATATATTTT.

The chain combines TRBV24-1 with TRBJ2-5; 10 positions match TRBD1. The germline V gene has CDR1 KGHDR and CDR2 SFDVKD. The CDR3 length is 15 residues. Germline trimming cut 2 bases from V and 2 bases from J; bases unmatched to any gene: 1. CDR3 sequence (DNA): TGTGCCACCAGTGATTCGGGACAGGGGCAAGAGACCCAGTACTTC. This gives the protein CATSDSGQGQETQYF.

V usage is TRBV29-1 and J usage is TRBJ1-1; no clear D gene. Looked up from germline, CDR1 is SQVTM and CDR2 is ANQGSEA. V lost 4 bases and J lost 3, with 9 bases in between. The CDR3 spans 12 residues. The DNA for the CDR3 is TGCAGCGTTGGGCAGTTGGACACTGAAGCTTTCTTT. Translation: CSVGQLDTEAFF.

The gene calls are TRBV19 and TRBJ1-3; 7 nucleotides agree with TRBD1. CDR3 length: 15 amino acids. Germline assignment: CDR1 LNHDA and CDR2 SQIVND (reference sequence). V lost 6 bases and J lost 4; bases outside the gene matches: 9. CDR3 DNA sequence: TGTGCCAGTAGCCCCCTTAGGGACAGCGGAAACACCATATATTTT. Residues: CASSPLRDSGNTIYF.

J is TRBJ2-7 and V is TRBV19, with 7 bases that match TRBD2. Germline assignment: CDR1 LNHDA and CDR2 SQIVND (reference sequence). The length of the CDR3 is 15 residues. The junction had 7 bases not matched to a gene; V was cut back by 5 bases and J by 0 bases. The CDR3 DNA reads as TGTGCCAGTAGTGAAAGCGGGGCCTTCTCCTACGAGCAGTACTTC. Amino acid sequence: CASSESGAFSYEQYF.

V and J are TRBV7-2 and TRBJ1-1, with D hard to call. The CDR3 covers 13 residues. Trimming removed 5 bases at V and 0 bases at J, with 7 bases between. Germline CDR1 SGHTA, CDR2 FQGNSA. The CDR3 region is CASSGSVNTEAFF. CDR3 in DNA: TGTGCCAGCAGCGGGAGTGTGAACACTGAAGCTTTCTTT.

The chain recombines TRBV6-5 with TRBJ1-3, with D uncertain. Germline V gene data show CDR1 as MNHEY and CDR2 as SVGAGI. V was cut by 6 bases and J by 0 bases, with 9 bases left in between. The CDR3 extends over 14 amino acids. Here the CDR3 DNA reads TGTGCCAGCAGAGTGGCCTTCTCTGGAAACACCATATATTTT. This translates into CASRVAFSGNTIYF.

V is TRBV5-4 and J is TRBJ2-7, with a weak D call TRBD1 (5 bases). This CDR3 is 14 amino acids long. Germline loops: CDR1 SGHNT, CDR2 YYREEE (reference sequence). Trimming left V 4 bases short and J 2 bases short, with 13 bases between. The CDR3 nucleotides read TGTGCCAGCAGCCCTAGGGCAGGGACCTACGAGCAGTACTTC. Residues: CASSPRAGTYEQYF. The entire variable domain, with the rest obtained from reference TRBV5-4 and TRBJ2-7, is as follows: ETGVTQSPTHLIKTRGQQVTLRCSSQSGHNTVSWYQQALGQGPQFIFQYYREEENGRGNFPPRFSGLQFPNYSSELNVNALELDDSALYLCASSPRAGTYEQYFGPGTRLTVT.

CDR3 residues: CASSSSAGLASSYEQYF. CDR3 nucleotide sequence: TGTGCCAGCAGCTCTTCAGCGGGACTAGCGAGCTCCTACGAGCAGTACTTC. V and J are TRBV7-2 and TRBJ2-7, with 10 bases matching TRBD2. The germline CDR1 and CDR2 sequences are SGHTA and FQGNSA. This CDR3 has 17 residues. J was trimmed by 0 bases and V by 4 bases; bases with no gene match: 9.

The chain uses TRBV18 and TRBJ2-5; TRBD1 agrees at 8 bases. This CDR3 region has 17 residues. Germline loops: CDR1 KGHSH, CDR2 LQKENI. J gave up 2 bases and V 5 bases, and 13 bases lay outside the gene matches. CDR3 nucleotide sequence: TGTGCCAGCTCAACGACAACTTTAGGACAGGGACAAGAGACCCAGTACTTC. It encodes CASSTTTLGQGQETQYF.

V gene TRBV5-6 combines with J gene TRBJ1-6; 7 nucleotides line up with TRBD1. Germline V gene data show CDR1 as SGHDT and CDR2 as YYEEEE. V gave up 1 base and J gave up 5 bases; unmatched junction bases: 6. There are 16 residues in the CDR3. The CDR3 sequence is CASSLTTGWNNSPLHF. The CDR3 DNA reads TGTGCCAGCAGCTTGACGACAGGGTGGAATAATTCACCCCTCCACTTT.

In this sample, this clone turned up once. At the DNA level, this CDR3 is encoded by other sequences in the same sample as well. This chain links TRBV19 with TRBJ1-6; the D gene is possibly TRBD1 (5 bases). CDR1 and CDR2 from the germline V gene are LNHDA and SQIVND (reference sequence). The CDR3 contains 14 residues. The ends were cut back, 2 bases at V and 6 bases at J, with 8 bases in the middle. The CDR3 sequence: CASSIRGGNSPLHF. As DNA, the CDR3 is TGTGCCAGTAGTATAAGGGGCGGTAATTCACCCCTCCACTTT.

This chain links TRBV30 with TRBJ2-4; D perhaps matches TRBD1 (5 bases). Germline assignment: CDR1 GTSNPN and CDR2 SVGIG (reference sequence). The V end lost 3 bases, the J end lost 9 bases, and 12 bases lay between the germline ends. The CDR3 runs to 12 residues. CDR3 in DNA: TGTGCCTGGAGCTCTGACAGAGGCATTCAGTACTTC. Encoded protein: CAWSSDRGIQYF.

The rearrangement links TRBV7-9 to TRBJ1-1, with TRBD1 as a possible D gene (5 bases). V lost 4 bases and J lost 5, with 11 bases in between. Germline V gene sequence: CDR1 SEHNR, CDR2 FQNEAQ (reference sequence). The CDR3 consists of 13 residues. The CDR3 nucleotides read TGTGCCAGCAGCTCAACGACAGTGACTGAAGCTTTCTTT. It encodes CASSSTTVTEAFF.